This T cell receptor (beta chain) was sequenced during a study of T cell changes during pregnancy in multiple sclerosis. The V gene's germline CDR1 is MNHEY and CDR2 SVGAGI. V was pared by 5 bases and J by 5 bases, with 12 bases between. The CDR3 is 13 amino acids. Here immunoSEQ multiplex PCR was the method, and the copy in TCRdb shows in-frame clones only, minus some. The top ten clones hold about 7.8% of a sample with roughly 40,000 clones, 90% to 95% of them seen once. This sequence originates from a female donor with multiple sclerosis, enrolled in a pregnancy study. The sample in question was CD8+ T cells from peripheral blood mononuclear cells, obtained before pregnancy. V and J are TRBV6-5 and TRBJ2-5; D uncertain. As DNA, the CDR3 is TGTGCCAGCAGTCCCCTCGGCGGCGAGACCCAGTACTTC. This translates into CASSPLGGETQYF.